The TCR beta chain described here comes from a study of blood T cell repertoires in COVID-19. About the research overall: Sample material is recorded as cDNA or gDNA derived from T cells, B-cell-depleted T cells, or PBMCs.

The count of this clone is one. This study enrolled people aged roughly 18 to 90 from under 25 US geographic areas. Cohort placement rested on clinical history that participants reported themselves. As handled by the study authors: Cell counts per sample came from amplifying reference gene primers. Assay used: immunoSEQ multiplex PCR; TCRdb lists only in-frame clones, some missing. That table supplies the V and J calls and clone size; D and trimming were determined from the DNA. The table shows around 320,000 clones, with roughly 89% occurring only once. The sequenced sample consisted of PBMCs or T cells enriched from blood (not recorded which). This clonotype was obtained from a woman aged 50 to 65 who had been exposed to COVID-19.

The CDR3 here is CASSITGTSGGTNTGELFF. DNA for the CDR3: TGTGCCAGTAGTATAACCGGGACTAGCGGGGGAACGAACACCGGGGAGCTGTTTTTT. V is TRBV19 and J is TRBJ2-2; 14 bases fit TRBD2. V gave up 2 bases and J gave up 0 bases; unmatched junction bases: 5. CDR1 and CDR2 from the germline V gene are LNHDA and SQIVND (reference sequence). The CDR3 consists of 19 residues. Drawing the rest from reference TRBV19 and TRBJ2-2, the complete variable domain is DGGITQSPKYLFRKEGQNVTLSCEQNLNHDAMYWYRQDPGQGLRLIYYSQIVNDFQKGDIAEGYSVSREKKESFPLTVTSAQKNPTAFYLCASSITGTSGGTNTGELFFGEGSRLTVL.